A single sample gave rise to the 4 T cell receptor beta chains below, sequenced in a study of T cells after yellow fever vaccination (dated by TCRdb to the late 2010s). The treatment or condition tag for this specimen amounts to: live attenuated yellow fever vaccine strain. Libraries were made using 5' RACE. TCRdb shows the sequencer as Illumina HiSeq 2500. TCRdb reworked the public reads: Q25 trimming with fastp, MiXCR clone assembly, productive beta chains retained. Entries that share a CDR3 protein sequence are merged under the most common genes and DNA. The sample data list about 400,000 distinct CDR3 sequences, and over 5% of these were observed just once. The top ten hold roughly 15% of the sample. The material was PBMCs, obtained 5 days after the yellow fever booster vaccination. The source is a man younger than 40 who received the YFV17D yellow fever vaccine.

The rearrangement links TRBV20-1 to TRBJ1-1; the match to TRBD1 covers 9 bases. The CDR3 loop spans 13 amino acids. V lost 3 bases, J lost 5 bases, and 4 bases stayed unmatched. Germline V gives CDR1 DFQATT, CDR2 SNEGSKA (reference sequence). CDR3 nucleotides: TGCAGTGCTAGCGGACAGGGGAGGACTGAAGCTTTCTTT. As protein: CSASGQGRTEAFF.

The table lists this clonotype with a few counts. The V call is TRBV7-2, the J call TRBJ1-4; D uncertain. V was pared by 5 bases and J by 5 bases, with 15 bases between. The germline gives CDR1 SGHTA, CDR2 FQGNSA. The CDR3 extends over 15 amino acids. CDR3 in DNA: TGTGCCAGCAGCCCAAGGTTGGGCCCGAATGAAAAACTGTTTTTT. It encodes CASSPRLGPNEKLFF.

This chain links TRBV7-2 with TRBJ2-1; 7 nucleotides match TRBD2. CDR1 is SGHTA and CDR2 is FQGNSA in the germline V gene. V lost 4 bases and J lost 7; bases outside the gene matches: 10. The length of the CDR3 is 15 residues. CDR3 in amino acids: CASSSERDFHNEQFF. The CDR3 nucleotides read TGTGCCAGCAGCTCAGAGCGGGATTTTCATAATGAGCAGTTCTTC.

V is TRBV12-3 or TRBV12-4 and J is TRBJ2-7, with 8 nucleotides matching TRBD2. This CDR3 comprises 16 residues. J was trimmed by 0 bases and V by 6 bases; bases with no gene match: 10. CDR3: CASSAILSGNSYEQYF. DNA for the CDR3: TGTGCCAGCAGCGCGATACTTAGCGGGAACTCCTACGAGCAGTACTTC.